Listed below are T cell receptor beta chains from one sample, sequenced in a study of neoadjuvant anti-PD-1 for oral cavity cancer. The protocol was immunoSEQ multiplex PCR, while the TCRdb copy is restricted to in-frame clones and leaves out a portion. Of over 6,500 clones listed, about 69% were seen once; the top ten hold over 3%. Sequenced here: PBMCs, sampled before nivolumab (anti-PD-1) treatment. The receptors were sampled from a person aged 40-85 years with oral cavity squamous cell carcinoma. Both conserved end residues are part of each CDR3. Each record gives: V gene, J gene, CDR3 protein.

>TRBV19|TRBJ2-7
CASSETGAHEQYF
>TRBV29-1|TRBJ1-1
CSVRGQMNTEAFF
>TRBV2|TRBJ2-3
CASSERANLLTDTQYF
>TRBV9|TRBJ1-1
CASSVGGQGGTEAFF
>TRBV6-1|TRBJ1-1
CASNRDGMNTEAFF
>TRBV10-3|TRBJ2-1
CAISGGAGRSDEQFF
>TRBV7-3|TRBJ2-5
CASSFAGGRETQYF
>TRBV6-1|TRBJ1-2
CASSLFVGNYGYTF
>TRBV6-5|TRBJ1-2
CASSRDRGYGYTF
>TRBV10-3|TRBJ1-2
CAISEDRRGYTF
>TRBV5-1|TRBJ2-3
CASSSRQGTDTQYF
>TRBV30|TRBJ1-2
CAWSVNGPVYGYTF
>TRBV6-1|TRBJ1-1
CASREPGTENTEAFF
>TRBV4-3|TRBJ1-3
CASSLQRGGIGNTIYF
>TRBV10-1|TRBJ2-4
CASRDPAGLIAKNIQYF
>TRBV2|TRBJ1-5
CASSSQGEVNQPQHF